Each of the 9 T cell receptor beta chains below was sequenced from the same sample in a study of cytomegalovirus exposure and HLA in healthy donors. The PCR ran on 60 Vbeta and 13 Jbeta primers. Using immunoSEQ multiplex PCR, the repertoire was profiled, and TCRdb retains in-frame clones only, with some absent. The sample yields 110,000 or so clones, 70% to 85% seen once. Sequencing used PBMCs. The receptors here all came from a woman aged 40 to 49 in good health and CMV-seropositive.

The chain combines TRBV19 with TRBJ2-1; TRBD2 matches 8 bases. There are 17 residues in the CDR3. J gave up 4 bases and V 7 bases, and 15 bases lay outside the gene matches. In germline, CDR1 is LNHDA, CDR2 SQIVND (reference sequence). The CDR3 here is CASKAASGRPPYNEQFF. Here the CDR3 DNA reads TGTGCCAGTAAGGCGGCGAGCGGGAGACCCCCTTACAATGAGCAGTTCTTC.

CDR3 in amino acids: CASSLSDFGTIYNEQFF. For the CDR3, the DNA is TGTGCCAGCAGCTTATCGGACTTCGGCACAATTTACAATGAGCAGTTCTTC. The rearrangement links TRBV11-1 to TRBJ2-1, with D possibly being TRBD2 (5 bases). Trimming cost V 2 bases and J 4 bases, with 18 bases left between them. This CDR3 is 17 amino acids long. Germline V gives CDR1 SGHAT, CDR2 FQDESV (reference sequence).

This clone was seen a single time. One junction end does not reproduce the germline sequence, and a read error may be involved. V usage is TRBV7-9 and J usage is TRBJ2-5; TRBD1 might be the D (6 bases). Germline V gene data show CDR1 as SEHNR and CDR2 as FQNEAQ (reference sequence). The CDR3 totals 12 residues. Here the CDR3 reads CASQGSQEIQYF. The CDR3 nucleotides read TGTGCCAGCCAGGGGTCCCAAGAGATCCAGTACTTC. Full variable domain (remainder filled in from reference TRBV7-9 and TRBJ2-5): DTGVSQNPRHKITKRGQNVTFRCDPISEHNRLYWYRQTLGQGPEFLTYFQNEAQLEKSRLLSDRFSAERPKGSFSTLEIQRTEQGDSAMYLCASQGSQEIQYFGPGTRLLVL.

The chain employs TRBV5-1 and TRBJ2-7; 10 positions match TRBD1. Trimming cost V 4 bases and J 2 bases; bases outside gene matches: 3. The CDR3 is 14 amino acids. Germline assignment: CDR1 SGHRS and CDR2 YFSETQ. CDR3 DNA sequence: TGCGCCAGCAGCCCTGGGACAGGGGCCTACGAGCAGTACTTC. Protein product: CASSPGTGAYEQYF.

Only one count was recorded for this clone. The CDR3: CASTRDRTNYGYTF. DNA for the CDR3: TGCGCCAGCACCCGGGACAGGACTAACTATGGCTACACCTTC. The chain is built from TRBV10-1 and TRBJ1-2, with 8 bases matching TRBD1. The J segment lost 0 bases and the V segment lost 7 bases, leaving 4 bases of the junction unmatched. Germline loops: CDR1 WNHNN, CDR2 SYGVQD (reference sequence). The CDR3 extends over 14 amino acids.

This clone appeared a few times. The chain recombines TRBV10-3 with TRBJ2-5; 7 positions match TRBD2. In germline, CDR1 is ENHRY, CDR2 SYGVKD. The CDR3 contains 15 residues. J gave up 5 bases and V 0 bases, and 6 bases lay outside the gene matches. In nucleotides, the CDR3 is TGTGCCATCAGTGAGTCGGTGGGCGGGAGTGAGACCCAGTACTTC. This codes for CAISESVGGSETQYF.

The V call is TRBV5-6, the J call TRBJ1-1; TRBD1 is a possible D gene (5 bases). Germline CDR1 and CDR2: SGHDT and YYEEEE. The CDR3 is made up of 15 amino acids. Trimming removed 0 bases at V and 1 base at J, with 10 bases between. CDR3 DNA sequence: TGTGCCAGCAGCTTGGTTGGGGCCAGGAACACTGAAGCTTTCTTT. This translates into CASSLVGARNTEAFF.

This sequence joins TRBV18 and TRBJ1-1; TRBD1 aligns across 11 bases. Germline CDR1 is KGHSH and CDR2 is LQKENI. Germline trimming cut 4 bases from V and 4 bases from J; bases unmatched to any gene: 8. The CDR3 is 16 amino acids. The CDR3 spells CASSLVGQGALTEAFF. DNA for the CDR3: TGTGCCAGCTCACTGGTTGGACAGGGGGCTCTCACTGAAGCTTTCTTT.

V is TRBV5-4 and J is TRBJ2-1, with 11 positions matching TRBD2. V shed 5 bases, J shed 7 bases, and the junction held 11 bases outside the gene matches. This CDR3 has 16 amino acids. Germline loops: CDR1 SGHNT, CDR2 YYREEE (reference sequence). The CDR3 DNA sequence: TGTGCCAGCAGTCGACTTAGCGGGAGGGCCGGGAATGAGCAGTTCTTC. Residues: CASSRLSGRAGNEQFF.